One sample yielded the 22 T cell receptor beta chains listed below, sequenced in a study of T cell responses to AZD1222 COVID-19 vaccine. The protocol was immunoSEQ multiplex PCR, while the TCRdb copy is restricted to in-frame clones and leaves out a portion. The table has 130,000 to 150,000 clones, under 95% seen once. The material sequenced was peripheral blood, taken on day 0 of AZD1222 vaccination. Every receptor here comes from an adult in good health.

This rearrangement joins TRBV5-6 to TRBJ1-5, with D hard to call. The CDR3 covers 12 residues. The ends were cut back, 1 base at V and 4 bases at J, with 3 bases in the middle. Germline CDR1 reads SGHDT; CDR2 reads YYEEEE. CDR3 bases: TGTGCCAGCAGCTTGCCGAATCAGCCCCAGCATTTT. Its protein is CASSLPNQPQHF.

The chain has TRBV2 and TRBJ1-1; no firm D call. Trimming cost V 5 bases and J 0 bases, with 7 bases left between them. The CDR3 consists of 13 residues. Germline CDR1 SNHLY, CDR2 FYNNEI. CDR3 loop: CASSKEMNTEAFF. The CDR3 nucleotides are TGTGCCAGCAGTAAGGAGATGAACACTGAAGCTTTCTTT.

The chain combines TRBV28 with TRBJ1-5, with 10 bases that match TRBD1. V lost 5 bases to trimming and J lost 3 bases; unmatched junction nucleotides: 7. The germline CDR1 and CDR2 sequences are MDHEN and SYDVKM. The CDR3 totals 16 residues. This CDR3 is CASSHRQGAYNQPQHF. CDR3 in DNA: TGTGCCAGCAGTCACAGACAGGGGGCTTACAATCAGCCCCAGCATTTT.

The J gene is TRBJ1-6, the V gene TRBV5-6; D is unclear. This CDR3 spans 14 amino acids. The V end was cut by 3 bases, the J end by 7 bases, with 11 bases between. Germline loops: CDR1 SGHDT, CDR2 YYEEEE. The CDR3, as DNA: TGTGCCAGCAGCTGGGGAGATAGGAATTCACCCCTCCACTTT. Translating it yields CASSWGDRNSPLHF.

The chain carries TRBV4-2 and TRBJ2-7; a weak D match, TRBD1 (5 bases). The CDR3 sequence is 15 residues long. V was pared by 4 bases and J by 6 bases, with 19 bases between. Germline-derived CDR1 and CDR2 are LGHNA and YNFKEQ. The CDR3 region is CASSPRRAFTAEQYF. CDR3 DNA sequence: TGTGCCAGCAGCCCACGCAGGGCCTTCACCGCCGAGCAGTACTTC.

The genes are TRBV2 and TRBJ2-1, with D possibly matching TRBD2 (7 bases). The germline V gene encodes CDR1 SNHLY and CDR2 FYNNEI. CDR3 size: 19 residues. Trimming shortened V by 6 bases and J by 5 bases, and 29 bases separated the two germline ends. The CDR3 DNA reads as TGTGCCAGCAGGAAGGACAGACGAGCAGGCGGGAGTTTCCACAATGAGCAGTTCTTC. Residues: CASRKDRRAGGSFHNEQFF.

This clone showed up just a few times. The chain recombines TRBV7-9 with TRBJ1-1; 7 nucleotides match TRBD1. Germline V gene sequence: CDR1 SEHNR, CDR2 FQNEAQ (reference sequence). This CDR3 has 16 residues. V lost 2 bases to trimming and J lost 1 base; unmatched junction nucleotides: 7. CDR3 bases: TGTGCCAGCAGCTTATGGGTCGGGACAGCGAACACTGAAGCTTTCTTT. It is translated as CASSLWVGTANTEAFF.

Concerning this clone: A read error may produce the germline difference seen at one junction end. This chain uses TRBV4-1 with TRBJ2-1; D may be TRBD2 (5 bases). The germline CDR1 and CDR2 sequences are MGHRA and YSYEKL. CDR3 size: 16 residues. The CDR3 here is CASSQVAGSDYSEQFF. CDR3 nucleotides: TGCGCCAGCAGCCAAGTCGCGGGTTCAGACTACAGTGAGCAGTTCTTC.

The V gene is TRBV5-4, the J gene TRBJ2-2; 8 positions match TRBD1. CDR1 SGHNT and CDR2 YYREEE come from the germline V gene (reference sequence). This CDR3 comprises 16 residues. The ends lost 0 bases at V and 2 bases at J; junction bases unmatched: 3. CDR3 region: CASSLGDRINTGELFF. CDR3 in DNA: TGTGCCAGCAGCTTGGGGGACAGGATTAACACCGGGGAGCTGTTTTTT.

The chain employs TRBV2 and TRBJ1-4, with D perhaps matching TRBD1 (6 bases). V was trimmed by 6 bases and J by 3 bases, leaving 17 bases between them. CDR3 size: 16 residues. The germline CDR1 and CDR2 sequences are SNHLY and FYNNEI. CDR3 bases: TGTGCCAGCAGGGCAACAGGGCACGCCGCTAATGAAAAACTGTTTTTT. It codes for CASRATGHAANEKLFF.

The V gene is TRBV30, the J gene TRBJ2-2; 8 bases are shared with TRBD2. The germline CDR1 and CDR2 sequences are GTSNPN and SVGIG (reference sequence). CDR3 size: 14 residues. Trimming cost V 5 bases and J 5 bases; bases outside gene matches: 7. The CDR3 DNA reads TGTGCCTGGCGGGTGGCGGGAGGAACCGGGGAGCTGTTTTTT. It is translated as CAWRVAGGTGELFF.

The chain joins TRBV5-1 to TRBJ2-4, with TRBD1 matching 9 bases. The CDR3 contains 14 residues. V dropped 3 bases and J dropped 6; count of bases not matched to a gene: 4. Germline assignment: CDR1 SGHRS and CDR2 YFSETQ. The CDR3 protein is CASSSGQGGNIQYF. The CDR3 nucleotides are TGCGCCAGCAGCTCGGGACAGGGAGGAAACATTCAGTACTTC.

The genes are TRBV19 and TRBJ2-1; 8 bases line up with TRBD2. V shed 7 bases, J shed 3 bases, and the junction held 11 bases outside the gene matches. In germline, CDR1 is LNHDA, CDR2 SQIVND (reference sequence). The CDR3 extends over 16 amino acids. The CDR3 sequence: CASTPGGSGIYNEQFF. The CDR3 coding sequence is TGTGCCAGTACCCCTGGGGGTAGCGGGATCTACAATGAGCAGTTCTTC.

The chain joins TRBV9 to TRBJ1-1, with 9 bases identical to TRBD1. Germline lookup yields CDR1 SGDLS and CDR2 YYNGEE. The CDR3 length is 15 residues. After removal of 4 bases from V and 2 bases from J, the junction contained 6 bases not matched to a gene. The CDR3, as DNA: TGTGCCAGCAGCAAATCGGGACAGGGAAACACTGAAGCTTTCTTT. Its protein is CASSKSGQGNTEAFF.

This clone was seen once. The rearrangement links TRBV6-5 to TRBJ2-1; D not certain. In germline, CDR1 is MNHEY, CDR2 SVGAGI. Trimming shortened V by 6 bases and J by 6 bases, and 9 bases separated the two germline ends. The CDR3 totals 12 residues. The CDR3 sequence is CASRTRPNEQFF. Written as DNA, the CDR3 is TGTGCCAGCAGGACAAGGCCCAATGAGCAGTTCTTC.

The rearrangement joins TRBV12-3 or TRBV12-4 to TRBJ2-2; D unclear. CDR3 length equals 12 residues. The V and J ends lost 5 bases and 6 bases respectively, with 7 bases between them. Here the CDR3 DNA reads TGTGCCAGCAGTAAGGGATCCGGGGAGCTGTTTTTT. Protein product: CASSKGSGELFF.

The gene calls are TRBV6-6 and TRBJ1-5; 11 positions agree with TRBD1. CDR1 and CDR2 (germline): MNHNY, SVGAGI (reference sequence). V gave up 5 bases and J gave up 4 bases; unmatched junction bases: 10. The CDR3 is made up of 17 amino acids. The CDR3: CASSPVGTGGINQPQHF. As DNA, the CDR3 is TGTGCCAGCAGTCCAGTTGGGACAGGGGGAATAAATCAGCCCCAGCATTTT.

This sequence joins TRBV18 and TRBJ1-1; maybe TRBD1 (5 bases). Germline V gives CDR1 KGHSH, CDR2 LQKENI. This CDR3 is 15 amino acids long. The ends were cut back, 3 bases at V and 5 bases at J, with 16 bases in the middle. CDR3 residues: CASSPRGTGGTEAFF. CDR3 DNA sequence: TGTGCCAGCTCACCCCGGGGGACGGGGGGGACTGAAGCTTTCTTT.

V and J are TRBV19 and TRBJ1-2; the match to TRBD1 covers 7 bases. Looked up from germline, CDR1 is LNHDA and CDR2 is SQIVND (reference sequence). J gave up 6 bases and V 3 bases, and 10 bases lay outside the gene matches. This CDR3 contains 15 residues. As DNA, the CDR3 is TGTGCCAGTAGTATGAAATCTGACAGGGTTGATGGCTACACCTTC. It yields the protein CASSMKSDRVDGYTF.

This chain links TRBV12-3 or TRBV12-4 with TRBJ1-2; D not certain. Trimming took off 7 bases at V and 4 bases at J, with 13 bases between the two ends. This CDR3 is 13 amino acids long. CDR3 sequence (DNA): TGTGCCAGCAAGCCTGGAGGTGGCTATGGCTACACCTTC. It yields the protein CASKPGGGYGYTF.

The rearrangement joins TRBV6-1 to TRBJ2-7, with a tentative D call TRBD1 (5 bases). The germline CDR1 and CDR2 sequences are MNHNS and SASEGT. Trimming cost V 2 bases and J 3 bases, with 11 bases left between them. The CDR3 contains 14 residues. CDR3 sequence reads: CASSETRVRYEQYF. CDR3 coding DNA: TGTGCCAGCAGTGAAACCAGGGTTCGCTACGAGCAGTACTTC.

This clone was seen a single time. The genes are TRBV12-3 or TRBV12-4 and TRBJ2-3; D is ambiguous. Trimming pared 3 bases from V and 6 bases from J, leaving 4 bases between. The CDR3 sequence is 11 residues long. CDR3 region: CASSFRDTQYF. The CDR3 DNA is TGTGCCAGCAGTTTCAGGGATACGCAGTATTTT.